These 31 T cell receptor beta chains were all obtained from the same sample, sequenced in a study of vaccination effects on CD4 cells after COVID-19. For these TCRs, the target antigens are not known. Clones were sequenced by immunoSEQ multiplex PCR, and TCRdb holds only the in-frame ones, with some missing. The table has more than 20,000 clones, around 79% seen once. Sequencing was preceded by expansion of antigen-specific CD4+ T cells with viral peptide pools in the ViraFEST assay. Culture lasted roughly 9 days before CD4+ T cell isolation. The person had a PCR-confirmed SARS-CoV-2 infection during March to December 2020. This specimen consisted of CD4+ T cells from PBMCs cultured with HCoV-NL63 spike peptides, obtained before COVID-19 vaccination. These receptors were taken from a human donor who had a prior SARS-CoV-2 infection.

The chain combines TRBV5-1 with TRBJ1-4, with D perhaps matching TRBD1 (5 bases). Deletions cut 1 base from V and 5 bases from J, with 12 bases between. CDR3 length: 15 amino acids. CDR1 SGHRS and CDR2 YFSETQ come from the germline V gene. The CDR3 protein is CASSLLTGKNEKLFF. The CDR3 DNA follows: TGCGCCAGCAGCTTGTTAACAGGAAAAAATGAAAAACTGTTTTTT.

V gene TRBV30 combines with J gene TRBJ2-1, with TRBD2 matching over 8 bases. Germline trimming cut 0 bases from V and 9 bases from J; bases unmatched to any gene: 16. The CDR3 length is 17 residues. Germline V gene lookup returns CDR1 GTSNPN and CDR2 SVGIG (reference sequence). The DNA of the CDR3 is TGTGCCTGGAGTGTTATGGGAACCGGGACTAGGAAAGGTGAGCAGTTCTTC. Translation: CAWSVMGTGTRKGEQFF.

This rearrangement joins TRBV7-9 to TRBJ1-3; 8 nucleotides match TRBD1. V lost 5 bases to trimming and J lost 1 base; unmatched junction nucleotides: 10. This CDR3 comprises 17 residues. The germline CDR1 and CDR2 sequences are SEHNR and FQNEAQ (reference sequence). Here the CDR3 DNA reads TGTGCCAGCAGCGGCGGATGGCAGGGGGCTTCTGGAAACACCATATATTTT. As protein: CASSGGWQGASGNTIYF.

This clone was seen only once. This chain uses TRBV29-1 with TRBJ2-1; D is possibly TRBD1 (5 bases). The CDR3 totals 15 residues. The germline CDR1 and CDR2 sequences are SQVTM and ANQGSEA. Trimming stripped 8 bases from V and 2 bases from J, with 19 bases between. CDR3 protein: CSHNKKGFTYNEQFF. As DNA, the CDR3 is TGCAGCCACAACAAGAAGGGGTTCACCTACAATGAGCAGTTCTTC.

This chain joins TRBV20-1 and TRBJ1-2; 8 bases are a match to TRBD1. J gave up 8 bases and V 3 bases, and 5 bases lay outside the gene matches. Germline values: CDR1 DFQATT, CDR2 SNEGSKA (reference sequence). This CDR3 region has 12 residues. CDR3 amino acids: CSASTGTGGYTF. The DNA for the CDR3 is TGCAGTGCTAGTACAGGGACAGGCGGCTACACCTTC.

The chain couples TRBV7-9 to TRBJ2-1, with unresolved D. This CDR3 has 16 amino acids. The ends were cut back, 5 bases at V and 0 bases at J, with 14 bases in the middle. Germline V gene data show CDR1 as SEHNR and CDR2 as FQNEAQ (reference sequence). This chain's CDR3 is CASSLSLASSYNEQFF. CDR3 nucleotide sequence: TGTGCCAGCAGCCTTAGTTTGGCTAGCTCCTACAATGAGCAGTTCTTC.

V is TRBV7-2 and J is TRBJ2-7; the match to TRBD2 covers 9 bases. V was pared by 1 base and J by 9 bases, with 7 bases of the junction left unmatched. The germline gives CDR1 SGHTA, CDR2 FQGNSA. CDR3 length: 14 amino acids. CDR3 DNA: TGTGCCAGCAGCTTAGTGGGTAGCGGGGGCGGGCAGTACTTC. Its translation: CASSLVGSGGGQYF.

This sequence joins TRBV7-6 and TRBJ2-1; TRBD2 might be the D (6 bases). Germline loops: CDR1 SGHVS, CDR2 FNYEAQ. The CDR3 has 16 amino acids. V was clipped by 1 base and J by 6 bases, with 16 bases between them. In nucleotides, the CDR3 is TGTGCCAGCAGCTTAGTAAGGACTACCCGGATCAATGAGCAGTTCTTC. It specifies CASSLVRTTRINEQFF.

The V gene is TRBV5-6, the J gene TRBJ2-1, with D perhaps matching TRBD2 (5 bases). Germline CDR1 is SGHDT and CDR2 is YYEEEE. V was clipped by 4 bases and J by 8 bases, with 10 bases between them. The CDR3 loop spans 12 amino acids. The CDR3 DNA reads as TGTGCCAGCAGCCGTCGGGGTTATGAGCAGTTCTTC. Its protein product is CASSRRGYEQFF.

The table lists this clone with a few counts. This rearrangement joins TRBV19 to TRBJ1-5, with D possibly TRBD1 on 6 matching bases. V shed 2 bases and J shed 7 bases, with 15 bases lying between them. This CDR3 comprises 15 residues. Germline V gene lookup returns CDR1 LNHDA and CDR2 SQIVND (reference sequence). The CDR3, as DNA: TGTGCCAGTAGTATACTACAGGGAGGAATCCAGCCCCAGCATTTT. It is translated as CASSILQGGIQPQHF.

This clone was recorded once. The germline gene is not matched at one end of the junction; a read error may be the cause. The chain joins TRBV7-3 to TRBJ2-5, with 11 bases identical to TRBD2. CDR3 length: 13 residues. Germline V gives CDR1 SGHTA, CDR2 FQGTGA. This CDR3 is CASSSIAGGPSDF. The CDR3 bases are TGTGCCAGCAGCTCAATAGCGGGGGGGCCGAGTGACTTC.

DNA of the CDR3: TGCGCCAGCAGCCAAGATTCCGGCTTCGACACTGAAGCTTTCTTT. Its protein product is CASSQDSGFDTEAFF. V and J are TRBV4-3 and TRBJ1-1; D is ambiguous. Germline CDR1 is LGHNA and CDR2 is YSLEER. Trimming pared 0 bases from V and 3 bases from J, leaving 11 bases between. The CDR3 runs to 15 residues.

The chain has TRBV7-9 and TRBJ1-3; no firm D call. Trimming took off 1 base at V and 4 bases at J, with 14 bases between the two ends. CDR1 is SEHNR and CDR2 is FQNEAQ in the germline V gene (reference sequence). This CDR3 comprises 16 residues. The CDR3 is CASSLGAGLGGNTIYF. The CDR3 bases are TGTGCCAGCAGCTTAGGGGCAGGCCTAGGGGGAAACACCATATATTTT.

This rearrangement joins TRBV5-6 to TRBJ2-6, with D hard to call. Germline CDR1 is SGHDT and CDR2 is YYEEEE. This CDR3 has 15 amino acids. Trimming took 0 bases from V and 0 from J, leaving 4 bases between them. This CDR3 reads CASSLGVSGANVLTF. In nucleotides, the CDR3 is TGTGCCAGCAGCTTGGGAGTCTCTGGGGCCAACGTCCTGACTTTC.

The genes are TRBV4-2 and TRBJ2-7; 10 nucleotides line up with TRBD2. V was clipped by 4 bases and J by 3 bases; unmatched bases: 9. This CDR3 has 16 amino acids. Germline V gene lookup returns CDR1 LGHNA and CDR2 YNFKEQ. The CDR3 DNA is TGTGCCAGCAGCCGGGGAACGGGGACTAGCGTCTACGAGCAGTACTTC. It translates to CASSRGTGTSVYEQYF.

The rearrangement uses TRBV18 and TRBJ2-7; D unresolved. CDR1 KGHSH and CDR2 LQKENI come from the germline V gene. This CDR3 spans 13 amino acids. Deletions cut 4 bases from V and 4 bases from J, with 11 bases between. The DNA of the CDR3 is TGTGCCAGCTCACAGGGTGGTAGGTACGAGCAGTACTTC. This gives the protein CASSQGGRYEQYF. Complete variable domain (other parts from reference TRBV18 and TRBJ2-7): NAGVMQNPRHLVRRRGQEARLRCSPMKGHSHVYWYRQLPEEGLKFMVYLQKENIIDESGMPKERFSAEFPKEGPSILRIQQVVRGDSAAYFCASSQGGRYEQYFGPGTRLTVT.

This clone was found a few times. V and J are TRBV30 and TRBJ1-2; D uncertain. The germline gives CDR1 GTSNPN, CDR2 SVGIG (reference sequence). The V and J ends lost 4 bases and 13 bases respectively, with 19 bases between them. There are 12 residues in the CDR3. The CDR3 bases are TGTGCCTGGACCGCCGGCGGACCGGTCCGCACCTTC. It codes for CAWTAGGPVRTF.

This clone has only a few counts. The chain links TRBV7-2 to TRBJ1-3; D might be TRBD1 (6 bases). The CDR3 runs 14 residues. The germline gives CDR1 SGHTA, CDR2 FQGNSA. Trimming stripped 5 bases from V and 3 bases from J, with 11 bases between. The CDR3 nucleotides read TGTGCCAGCAGCCCAGGGGTTTTTGGAAACACCATATATTTT. Amino acid sequence: CASSPGVFGNTIYF. Using reference TRBV7-2 and TRBJ1-3 for the parts outside the CDR3, the full variable domain is GAGVSQSPSNKVTEKGKDVELRCDPISGHTALYWYRQSLGQGLEFLIYFQGNSAPDKSGLPSDRFSAERTGGSVSTLTIQRTQQEDSAVYLCASSPGVFGNTIYFGEGSWLTVV.

V usage is TRBV7-3 and J usage is TRBJ2-1; TRBD1 is a possible D gene (6 bases). The germline V and J ends were trimmed by 5 bases and 1 base, with 15 bases remaining between them. Per the germline V gene, CDR1 is SGHTA and CDR2 is FQGTGA. The CDR3 is 16 amino acids. In nucleotides, the CDR3 is TGTGCCAGCAGCCAACAGGGAGCGGTTTCCTACAATGAGCAGTTCTTC. This codes for CASSQQGAVSYNEQFF.

The chain combines TRBV7-8 with TRBJ2-6; tentatively, D is TRBD1 or TRBD2 (5 bases each). Germline V gene lookup returns CDR1 SGHVS and CDR2 FQNEAQ. This CDR3 comprises 16 residues. With 7 bases removed from V and 2 bases from J, the gap between germline ends came to 15 bases. The CDR3: CASTPSGGAGANVLTF. The CDR3 region has the DNA TGTGCCAGCACCCCTAGTGGGGGAGCTGGGGCCAACGTCCTGACTTTC.

The chain is built from TRBV3-1 (or the pseudogene TRBV3-2) and TRBJ2-7, with D hard to call. The germline gives CDR1 LGHDT, CDR2 YNNKEL (reference sequence). The V end was cut by 3 bases, the J end by 6 bases, with 15 bases between. This CDR3 contains 14 residues. The CDR3 loop reads CASSQIGIGSEQYF. In DNA form, the CDR3 reads TGTGCCAGCAGCCAGATAGGCATCGGAAGCGAGCAGTACTTC.

The genes are TRBV28 and TRBJ2-2; 11 nucleotides match TRBD2. Germline CDR1 is MDHEN and CDR2 is SYDVKM. J was trimmed by 2 bases and V by 4 bases; bases with no gene match: 3. This CDR3 has 16 residues. CDR3 nucleotide sequence: TGTGCCAGCAGTTGGCTAGCGGGAGGAAACACCGGGGAGCTGTTTTTT. Residues: CASSWLAGGNTGELFF.

The DNA for the CDR3 is TGTGCCAGCTCACCGAGACTAGCGGGAGAAGAGACCCAGTACTTC. Translated, it gives CASSPRLAGEETQYF. This chain connects TRBV18 to TRBJ2-5; 12 positions match TRBD2. The CDR3 is 15 residues long. Germline V gene lookup returns CDR1 KGHSH and CDR2 LQKENI. J lost 3 bases, V lost 3 bases, and 2 bases had no gene match.

The chain recombines TRBV7-3 with TRBJ2-2; no firm D call. Per the germline V gene, CDR1 is SGHTA and CDR2 is FQGTGA. The CDR3 is 14 amino acids. V gave up 3 bases and J gave up 5 bases, with 10 bases separating them. As DNA, the CDR3 is TGTGCCAGCAGCTTGAATTTCAATACCGGGGAGCTGTTTTTT. Translating gives CASSLNFNTGELFF.

The V and J genes are TRBV18 and TRBJ1-2, with D unresolved. V dropped 5 bases and J dropped 5 bases, with 6 bases sitting between them. There are 11 residues in the CDR3. Per germline, CDR1 KGHSH and CDR2 LQKENI. For the CDR3, the DNA is TGTGCCAGCTCAACTGAGTATGGCTACACCTTC. It is translated as CASSTEYGYTF.

The gene calls are TRBV5-1 and TRBJ2-3, with 7 bases matching TRBD1. The germline CDR1 and CDR2 sequences are SGHRS and YFSETQ. This CDR3 region has 16 residues. The trim removed 4 bases at V and 0 bases at J, leaving 8 bases unmatched. The CDR3 reads CASSLGTEFSTDTQYF. The DNA for the CDR3 is TGCGCCAGCAGCCTCGGGACAGAGTTTAGCACAGATACGCAGTATTTT.

This clone occurred once. This rearrangement joins TRBV2 to TRBJ2-3; D unresolved. The CDR3 totals 14 residues. The V and J ends lost 2 bases and 2 bases respectively, with 8 bases between them. The germline CDR1 and CDR2 sequences are SNHLY and FYNNEI. CDR3 loop: CASSEIQDTDTQYF. DNA of the CDR3: TGTGCCAGCAGTGAAATCCAAGACACAGATACGCAGTATTTT.

This chain joins TRBV19 and TRBJ2-3, with TRBD1 identical over 8 bases. This CDR3 is built from 16 residues. CDR1 LNHDA and CDR2 SQIVND come from the germline V gene (reference sequence). Trimming cost V 4 bases and J 2 bases; bases outside gene matches: 8. CDR3 loop: CASSTQRTGYTDTQYF. The CDR3 DNA reads as TGTGCCAGTAGTACCCAGAGGACAGGGTACACAGATACGCAGTATTTT.

This rearrangement joins TRBV5-1 to TRBJ2-7, with 7 nucleotides matching TRBD1. The V and J ends lost 1 base and 3 bases, in that order; junction bases with no gene match: 19. This CDR3 is 19 amino acids long. The germline V gene has CDR1 SGHRS and CDR2 YFSETQ. CDR3 in amino acids: CASSLWRAQERGQSYEQYF. DNA of the CDR3: TGCGCCAGCAGCTTGTGGCGGGCGCAGGAGAGGGGACAGAGCTACGAGCAGTACTTC.

The CDR3 DNA follows: TGCGCCAGCAGCCCAAGACAGGGCTATAACTATGGCTACACCTTC. Translation: CASSPRQGYNYGYTF. This chain uses TRBV5-1 with TRBJ1-2; 7 bases are shared with TRBD1. The CDR3 runs to 15 residues. CDR1 and CDR2 from the germline V gene are SGHRS and YFSETQ. V was pared by 4 bases and J by 1 base, with 7 bases of the junction left unmatched.

This chain uses TRBV5-5 with TRBJ2-3, with a tentative D call TRBD2 (6 bases). This CDR3 is 16 amino acids long. The germline V and J ends were trimmed by 4 bases and 2 bases, with 17 bases remaining between them. Germline V lookup: CDR1 SGHKS, CDR2 YYEKEE (reference sequence). The CDR3 loop is CASSPPPGLYTDTQYF. The CDR3, as DNA: TGTGCCAGCAGCCCGCCCCCGGGACTCTACACAGATACGCAGTATTTT.